Presented here are 8 T cell receptor beta chains from one specimen sequenced in a study of shared clonotypes between healthy human individuals (dated by TCRdb to about 2020). Libraries were prepared through the immunoSEQ multiplex PCR assay. TCRdb carries this immuneACCESS record with in-frame sequences only. Its versions omit some clonotypes, under half of them owing to an unresolved V gene in the studies checked, with the rest unexplained. For this sample there are some 470,000 clones; 76% appear just once. Clones ranked in the top ten supply approximately 13% of the sample. The specimen was PBMCs. The receptor source for this set is a woman aged 40 to 50 in good health. Some clones in this sample may be carry-over from other donors' samples.

The rearrangement joins TRBV7-6 to TRBJ2-7, with D tentatively TRBD2 (5 bases). This CDR3 comprises 14 residues. Trimming pared 6 bases from V and 7 bases from J, leaving 19 bases between. The germline V gene has CDR1 SGHVS and CDR2 FNYEAQ. The CDR3 here is CASSDVSARGEQYF. The CDR3 coding sequence is TGTGCCAGCAGTGACGTCAGCGCAAGAGGGGAGCAGTACTTC.

The chain has TRBV7-9 and TRBJ2-7; 12 bases are shared with TRBD1. The V segment lost 5 bases and the J segment 4 bases; nucleotides outside the gene matches: 6. Germline loops: CDR1 SEHNR, CDR2 FQNEAQ (reference sequence). This CDR3 has 15 amino acids. The CDR3 DNA reads TGTGCCAGCAGCCAGGGGACAGGGGGCCTGTACGAGCAGTACTTC. Protein: CASSQGTGGLYEQYF.

This clone was seen a handful of times. The chain couples TRBV2 to TRBJ2-5; D gene unclear. The V end was cut by 4 bases, the J end by 5 bases, with 8 bases between. The CDR3 has 12 residues. Germline V gene sequence: CDR1 SNHLY, CDR2 FYNNEI. The CDR3 spells CASSGTSETQYF. In DNA form, the CDR3 reads TGTGCCAGCAGTGGTACCTCGGAGACCCAGTACTTC.

The chain combines TRBV21-1 with TRBJ1-5; TRBD1, the D gene given by the table, was not confirmed from the DNA. TRBV21-1 is a recognized pseudogene. The CDR3 length is 16 residues. DNA for the CDR3: TGTGCCAGCCAACACGGGGGCAGGGGGCGGGGTCAGCCCCAGCATTTT. It yields the protein CASQHGGRGRGQPQHF.

This clone came up a few times. This chain joins TRBV7-9 and TRBJ2-4; the match to TRBD2 covers 13 bases. Germline-derived CDR1 and CDR2 are SEHNR and FQNEAQ (reference sequence). This CDR3 region has 18 residues. Trimming cost V 5 bases and J 1 base; bases outside gene matches: 8. CDR3 protein: CASSQLAGGFGAKNIQYF. The CDR3 bases are TGTGCCAGCAGCCAACTAGCGGGAGGGTTCGGGGCCAAAAACATTCAGTACTTC.

In this sample, this clone turned up once. V and J are TRBV19 and TRBJ1-1; maybe TRBD1 (6 bases). This CDR3 contains 15 residues. V was pared by 5 bases and J by 0 bases, with 13 bases between. The V gene's germline CDR1 is LNHDA and CDR2 SQIVND (reference sequence). The CDR3 region has the DNA TGTGCCAGTAGTCGGACAGCCTTCATGAACACTGAAGCTTTCTTT. Encoded protein: CASSRTAFMNTEAFF.

This rearrangement joins TRBV5-1 to TRBJ1-2; D is uncertain. Germline V gene sequence: CDR1 SGHRS, CDR2 YFSETQ. This CDR3 is 14 amino acids long. The V and J ends lost 0 bases and 3 bases respectively, with 9 bases between them. CDR3 coding DNA: TGCGCCAGCAGCTTGGTCCCGGGAGACTATGGCTACACCTTC. It yields the protein CASSLVPGDYGYTF.

V is TRBV30 and J is TRBJ1-2; D call uncertain. CDR3 size: 11 residues. The germline CDR1 and CDR2 sequences are GTSNPN and SVGIG (reference sequence). Trimming left V 4 bases short and J 3 bases short, with 6 bases between. The CDR3 loop is CAWMPYYGYTF. Here the CDR3 DNA reads TGTGCCTGGATGCCGTACTATGGCTACACCTTC.